The text below deals with one TCR beta chain. Germline CDR1 reads MNHEY; CDR2 reads SVGAGI. V shed 6 bases, J shed 12 bases, and the junction held 7 bases outside the gene matches. The CDR3 runs 12 residues. The data stem from a study of blood T cell repertoires in COVID-19. Turning to the study itself: The United States, Italy and Spain supplied acute and convalescent COVID-19 samples.

Method: immunoSEQ multiplex PCR; TCRdb's copy keeps in-frame clones and lacks some. The sample yields some 290,000 clones, around four fifths seen once. The clonotype was recovered from a man in his sixties who had recovered from COVID-19. The chain couples TRBV6-5 to TRBJ2-7, with 11 bases identical to TRBD1. Source material: peripheral blood. DNA of the CDR3: TGTGCCAGCAGCGGGGACAGGGGGTTTTTGTACTTC. Translating gives CASSGDRGFLYF.